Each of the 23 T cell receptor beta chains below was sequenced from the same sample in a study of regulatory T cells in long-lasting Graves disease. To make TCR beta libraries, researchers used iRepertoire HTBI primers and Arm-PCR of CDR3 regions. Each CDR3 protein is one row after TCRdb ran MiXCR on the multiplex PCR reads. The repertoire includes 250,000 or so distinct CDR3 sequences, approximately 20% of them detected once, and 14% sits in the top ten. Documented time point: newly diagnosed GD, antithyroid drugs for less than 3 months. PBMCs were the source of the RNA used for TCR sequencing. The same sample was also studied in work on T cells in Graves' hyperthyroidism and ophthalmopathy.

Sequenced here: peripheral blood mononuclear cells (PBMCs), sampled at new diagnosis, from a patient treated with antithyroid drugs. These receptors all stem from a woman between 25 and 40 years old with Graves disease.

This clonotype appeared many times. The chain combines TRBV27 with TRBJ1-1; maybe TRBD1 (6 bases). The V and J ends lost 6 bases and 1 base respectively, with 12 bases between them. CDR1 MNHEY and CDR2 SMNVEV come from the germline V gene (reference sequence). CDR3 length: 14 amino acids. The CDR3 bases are TGTGCCAGCAGCCCAGGGGTCAGGAACACTGAAGCTTTCTTT. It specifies CASSPGVRNTEAFF.

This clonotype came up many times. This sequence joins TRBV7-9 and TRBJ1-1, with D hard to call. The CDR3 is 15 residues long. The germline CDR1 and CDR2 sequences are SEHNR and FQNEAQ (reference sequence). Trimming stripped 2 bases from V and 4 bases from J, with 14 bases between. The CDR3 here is CASSLYIRKITEAFF. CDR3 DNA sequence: TGTGCCAGCAGCTTATACATCAGGAAAATCACTGAAGCTTTCTTT.

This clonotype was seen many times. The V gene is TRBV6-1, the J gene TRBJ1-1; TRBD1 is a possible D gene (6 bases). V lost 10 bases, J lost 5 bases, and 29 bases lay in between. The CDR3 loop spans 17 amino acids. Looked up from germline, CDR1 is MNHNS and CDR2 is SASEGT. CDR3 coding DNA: TGTGCCACCAACCCTCGAGTGGGCGGAACAGGGAAAACTGAAGCTTTCTTT. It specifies CATNPRVGGTGKTEAFF.

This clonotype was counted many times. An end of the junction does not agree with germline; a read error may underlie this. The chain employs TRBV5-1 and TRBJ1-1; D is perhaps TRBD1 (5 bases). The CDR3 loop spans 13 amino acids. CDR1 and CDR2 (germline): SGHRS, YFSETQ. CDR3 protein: CASSLLGDTEAFF. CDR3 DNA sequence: TGTGCCAGCAGCTTGCTGGGGGACACTGAAGCTTTCTTT.

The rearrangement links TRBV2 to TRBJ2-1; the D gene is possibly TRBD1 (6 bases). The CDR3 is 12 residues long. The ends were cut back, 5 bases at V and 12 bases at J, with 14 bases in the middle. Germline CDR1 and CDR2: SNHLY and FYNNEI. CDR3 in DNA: TGTGCCAGCAGTTTTACGACAGGCCCGCAGTTCTTC. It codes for CASSFTTGPQFF. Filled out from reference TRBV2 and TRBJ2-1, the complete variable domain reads EPEVTQTPSHQVTQMGQEVILRCVPISNHLYFYWYRQILGQKVEFLVSFYNNEISEKSEIFDDQFSVERPDGSNFTLKIRSTKLEDSAMYFCASSFTTGPQFFGPGTRLTVL.

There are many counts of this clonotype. The CDR3 here is CASSFTTGELFF. In DNA, the CDR3 is TGCGCCAGCAGCTTTACCACCGGGGAGCTGTTTTTT. The rearrangement uses TRBV5-1 and TRBJ2-2; D is uncertain. In germline, CDR1 is SGHRS, CDR2 YFSETQ. CDR3 size: 12 residues. V was cut by 2 bases and J by 4 bases, with 3 bases left in between.

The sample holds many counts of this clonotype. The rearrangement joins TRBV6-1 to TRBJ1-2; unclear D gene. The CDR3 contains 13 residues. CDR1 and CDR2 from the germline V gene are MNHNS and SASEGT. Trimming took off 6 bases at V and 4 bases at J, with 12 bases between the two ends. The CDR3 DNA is TGTGCCAGCAGCAACGGGGAAGCCTATGGCTACACCTTC. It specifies CASSNGEAYGYTF.

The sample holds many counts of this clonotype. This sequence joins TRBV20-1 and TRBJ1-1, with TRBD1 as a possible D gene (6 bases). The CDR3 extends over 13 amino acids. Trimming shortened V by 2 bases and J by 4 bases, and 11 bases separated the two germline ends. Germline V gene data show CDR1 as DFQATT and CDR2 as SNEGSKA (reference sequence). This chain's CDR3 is CSARRDTGTEAFF. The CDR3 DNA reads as TGCAGTGCTAGAAGGGACACCGGCACTGAAGCTTTCTTT.

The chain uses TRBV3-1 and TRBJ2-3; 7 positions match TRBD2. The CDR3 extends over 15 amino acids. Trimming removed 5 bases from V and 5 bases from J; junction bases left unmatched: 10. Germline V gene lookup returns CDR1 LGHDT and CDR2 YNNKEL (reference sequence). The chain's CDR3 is CASSVLGGREDTQYF. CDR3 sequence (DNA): TGTGCCAGCAGCGTTCTTGGCGGGAGAGAAGATACGCAGTATTTT.

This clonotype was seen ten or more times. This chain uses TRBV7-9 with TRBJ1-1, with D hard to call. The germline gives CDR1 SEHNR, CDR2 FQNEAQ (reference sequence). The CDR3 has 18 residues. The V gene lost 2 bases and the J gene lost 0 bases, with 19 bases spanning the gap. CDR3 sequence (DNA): TGTGCCAGCAGCTTACCCCGCCCGGGGATTAACATGAACACTGAAGCTTTCTTT. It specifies CASSLPRPGINMNTEAFF. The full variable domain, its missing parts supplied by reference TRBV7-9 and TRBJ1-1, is DTGVSQNPRHKITKRGQNVTFRCDPISEHNRLYWYRQTLGQGPEFLTYFQNEAQLEKSRLLSDRFSAERPKGSFSTLEIQRTEQGDSAMYLCASSLPRPGINMNTEAFFGQGTRLTVV.

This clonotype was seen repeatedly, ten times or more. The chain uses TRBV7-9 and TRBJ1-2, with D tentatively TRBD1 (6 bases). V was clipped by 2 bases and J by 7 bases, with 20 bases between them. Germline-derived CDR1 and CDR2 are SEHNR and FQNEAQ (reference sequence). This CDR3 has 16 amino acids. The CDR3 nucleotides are TGTGCCAGCAGCTTAAACCTCGGGACAAGTCTCTCTGGCTACACCTTC. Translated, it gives CASSLNLGTSLSGYTF.

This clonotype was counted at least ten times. The CDR3 loop is CSARDPSRGSYEQYF. In DNA, the CDR3 is TGCAGTGCTAGAGATCCTTCCAGGGGCAGCTACGAGCAGTACTTC. This sequence joins TRBV20-1 and TRBJ2-7; possible D gene TRBD1, 6 bases. With 0 bases removed from V and 3 bases from J, the gap between germline ends came to 15 bases. This CDR3 spans 15 amino acids. CDR1 and CDR2 (germline): DFQATT, SNEGSKA (reference sequence).

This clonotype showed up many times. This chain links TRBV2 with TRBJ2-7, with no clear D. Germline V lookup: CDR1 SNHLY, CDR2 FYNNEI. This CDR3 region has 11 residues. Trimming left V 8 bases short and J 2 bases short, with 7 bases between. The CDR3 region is CASHLTYEQYF. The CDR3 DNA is TGTGCCAGCCACCTGACCTACGAGCAGTACTTC.

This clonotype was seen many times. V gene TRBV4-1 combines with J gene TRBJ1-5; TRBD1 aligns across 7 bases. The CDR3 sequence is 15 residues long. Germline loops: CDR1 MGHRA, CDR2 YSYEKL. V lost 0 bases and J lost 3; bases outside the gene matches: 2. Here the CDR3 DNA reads TGCGCCAGCAGCCAAGATGACAGGGTCAATCAGCCCCAGCATTTT. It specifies CASSQDDRVNQPQHF.

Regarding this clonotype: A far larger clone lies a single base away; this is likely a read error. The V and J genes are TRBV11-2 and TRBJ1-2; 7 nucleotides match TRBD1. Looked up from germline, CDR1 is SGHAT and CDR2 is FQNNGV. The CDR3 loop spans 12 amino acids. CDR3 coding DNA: TGTGCCGGCAGCCGATCAGGGGGTGGCTACACCTTC. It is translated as CAGSRSGGGYTF.

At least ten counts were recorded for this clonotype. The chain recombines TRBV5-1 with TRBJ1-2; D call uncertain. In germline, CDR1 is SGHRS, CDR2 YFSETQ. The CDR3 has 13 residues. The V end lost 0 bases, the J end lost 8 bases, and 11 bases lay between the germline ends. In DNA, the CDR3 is TGCGCCAGCAGCTTGGGGGCCCTCGACGGCTACACCTTC. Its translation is CASSLGALDGYTF. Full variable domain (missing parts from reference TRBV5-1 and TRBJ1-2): KAGVTQTPRYLIKTRGQQVTLSCSPISGHRSVSWYQQTPGQGLQFLFEYFSETQRNKGNFPGRFSGRQFSNSRSEMNVSTLELGDSALYLCASSLGALDGYTFGSGTRLTVV.

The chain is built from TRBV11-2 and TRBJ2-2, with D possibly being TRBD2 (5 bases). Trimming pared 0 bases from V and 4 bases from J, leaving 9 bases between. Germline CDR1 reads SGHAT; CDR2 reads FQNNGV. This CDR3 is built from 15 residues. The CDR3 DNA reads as TGTGCCAGCAGCTTAGACGGGATATCCACCGGGGAGCTGTTTTTT. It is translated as CASSLDGISTGELFF.

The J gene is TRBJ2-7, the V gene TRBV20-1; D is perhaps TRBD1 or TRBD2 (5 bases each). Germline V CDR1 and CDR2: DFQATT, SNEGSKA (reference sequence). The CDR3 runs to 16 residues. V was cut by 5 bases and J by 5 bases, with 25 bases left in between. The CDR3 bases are TGCAGTGCTTGGGTCGGAGGAACAGGACTTTGGGACGAGCAGTACTTC. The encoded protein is CSAWVGGTGLWDEQYF.

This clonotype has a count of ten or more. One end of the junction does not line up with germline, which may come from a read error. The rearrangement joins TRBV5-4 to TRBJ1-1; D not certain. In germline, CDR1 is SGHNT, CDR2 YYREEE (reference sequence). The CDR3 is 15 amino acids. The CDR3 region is CASSPFLLLNTEAFF. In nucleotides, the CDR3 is TGCGCCAGCAGCCCTTTTCTCCTTCTGAACACTGAAGCTTTCTTT. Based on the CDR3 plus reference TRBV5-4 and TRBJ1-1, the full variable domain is ETGVTQSPTHLIKTRGQQVTLRCSSQSGHNTVSWYQQALGQGPQFIFQYYREEENGRGNFPPRFSGLQFPNYSSELNVNALELDDSALYLCASSPFLLLNTEAFFGQGTRLTVV.

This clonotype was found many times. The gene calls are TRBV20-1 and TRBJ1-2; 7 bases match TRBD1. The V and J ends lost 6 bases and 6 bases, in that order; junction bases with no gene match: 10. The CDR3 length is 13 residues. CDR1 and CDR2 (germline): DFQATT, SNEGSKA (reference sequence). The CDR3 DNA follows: TGCAGTGCCCAGATGACAGGGCGTCATGGCTACACCTTC. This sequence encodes CSAQMTGRHGYTF.

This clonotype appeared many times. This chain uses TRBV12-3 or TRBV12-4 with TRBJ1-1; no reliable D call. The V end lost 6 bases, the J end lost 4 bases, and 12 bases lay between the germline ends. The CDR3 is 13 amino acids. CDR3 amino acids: CASSETGSTEAFF. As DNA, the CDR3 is TGTGCCAGCAGCGAGACCGGGAGCACTGAAGCTTTCTTT.

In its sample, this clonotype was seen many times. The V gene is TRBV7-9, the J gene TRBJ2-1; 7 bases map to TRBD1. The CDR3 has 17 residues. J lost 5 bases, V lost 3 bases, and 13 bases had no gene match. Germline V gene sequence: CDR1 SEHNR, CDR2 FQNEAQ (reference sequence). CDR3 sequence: CASSFSLGQQGDNEQFF. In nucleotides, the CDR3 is TGTGCCAGCAGCTTTTCCTTGGGACAGCAGGGTGACAATGAGCAGTTCTTC.

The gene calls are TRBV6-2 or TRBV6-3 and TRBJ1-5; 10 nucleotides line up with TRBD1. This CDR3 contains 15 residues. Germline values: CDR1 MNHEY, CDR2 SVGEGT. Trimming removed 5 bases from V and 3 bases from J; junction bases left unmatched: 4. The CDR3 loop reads CASSVGTGANQPQHF. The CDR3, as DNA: TGTGCCAGCAGTGTGGGGACAGGGGCCAATCAGCCCCAGCATTTT.